This T cell receptor (beta chain) was sequenced during a study of blood T cell repertoires in COVID-19. The wider study: PBMCs, B-cell-depleted T cells, or T cells provided the cDNA or gDNA that made up the material.

In germline, CDR1 is SQVTM, CDR2 ANQGSEA. This CDR3 spans 13 amino acids. Trimming took off 4 bases at V and 4 bases at J, with 13 bases between the two ends. Sequenced by immunoSEQ multiplex PCR; TCRdb stores in-frame clones only, minus some. This sample has 200,000 to 250,000 clones, with about 80% found just once. The chain joins TRBV29-1 to TRBJ1-2; D unresolved. What was sequenced was PBMCs or T cells enriched from blood (not recorded which). The sequence was collected from a man aged 35 to 55 who had recovered from COVID-19. The CDR3 nucleotides are TGCAGCGTTGGAGAGGAGGCGGTCTATGGCTACACCTTC. Translation: CSVGEEAVYGYTF.